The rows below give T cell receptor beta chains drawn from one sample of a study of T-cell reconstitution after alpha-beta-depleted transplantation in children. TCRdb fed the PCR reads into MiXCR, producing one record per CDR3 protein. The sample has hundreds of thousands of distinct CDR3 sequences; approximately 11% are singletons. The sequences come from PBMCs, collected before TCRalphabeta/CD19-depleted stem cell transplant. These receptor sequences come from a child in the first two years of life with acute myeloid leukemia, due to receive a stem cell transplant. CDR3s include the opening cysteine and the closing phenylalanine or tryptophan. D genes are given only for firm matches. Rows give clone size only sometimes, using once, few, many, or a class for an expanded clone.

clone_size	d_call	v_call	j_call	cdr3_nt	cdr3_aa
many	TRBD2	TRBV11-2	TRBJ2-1	TGTGCCAGCAGCTTAGGTGACCTAGCGGGGGGGGAAAGCTCCTACAATGAGCAGTTCTTC	CASSLGDLAGGESSYNEQFF
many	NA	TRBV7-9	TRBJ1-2	TGTGCCAGCAGCGCGAGGACGGACTATGGCTACACCTTC	CASSARTDYGYTF
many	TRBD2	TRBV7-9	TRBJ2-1	TGTGCCAGCAGCCACCTAGCGGGGGATTCCTACAATGAGCAGTTCTTC	CASSHLAGDSYNEQFF
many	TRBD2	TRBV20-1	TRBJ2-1	TGCAGTGCTAGATGGACGGGAGGGTTCTACAATGAGCAGTTCTTC	CSARWTGGFYNEQFF
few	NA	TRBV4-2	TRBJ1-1	TGTGCCAGCAGCCAAGATGGGGGGGAGGGCTGGAAAGCTTTCTTT	CASSQDGGEGWKAFF
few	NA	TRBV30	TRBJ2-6	TGTGCCTGGAGTGTACGAGGGTCTGGGGCCAACGTCCTGACTTTC	CAWSVRGSGANVLTF
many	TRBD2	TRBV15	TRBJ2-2	TGTGCCACCAGCAGGACTAGCGAGAACACCGGGGAGCTGTTTTTT	CATSRTSENTGELFF
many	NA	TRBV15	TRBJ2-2	TGTGCCACCAGCAGAGATCCATCCGGGGTGGAGGAGCTGTTTTTT	CATSRDPSGVEELFF
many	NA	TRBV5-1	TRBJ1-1	TGTGCCAGCAGTTCCCAGATGAACACTGAAGCTTTCTTT	CASSSQMNTEAFF
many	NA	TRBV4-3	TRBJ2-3	TGCGCCAGCAGCCAAGGAGAAGATACGCAGTATTTT	CASSQGEDTQYF
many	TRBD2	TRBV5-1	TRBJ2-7	TGCGCCAGCAGTGTGACGGGAGGATCCTACGAGCAGTACTTC	CASSVTGGSYEQYF
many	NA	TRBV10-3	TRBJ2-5	TGTGCCATCAGTGAAGATGGGACCCAGTACTTC	CAISEDGTQYF
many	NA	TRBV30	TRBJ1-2	TGTGCCTGGAGTGTAGGGACCTATGGCTACACCTTC	CAWSVGTYGYTF
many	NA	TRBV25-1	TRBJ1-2	TGTGCCAGCAGTGAGTCATTGAGCCTTAACTATGGCTACACCTTC	CASSESLSLNYGYTF
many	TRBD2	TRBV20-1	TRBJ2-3	TGCAGTGCTAGAGATCCGGGGGGGGGCCGGACAGATACGCAGTATTTT	CSARDPGGGRTDTQYF
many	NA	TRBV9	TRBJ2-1	TGTGCCAGCAGCCCCCGGACAGCCTACAATGAGCAGTTCTTC	CASSPRTAYNEQFF
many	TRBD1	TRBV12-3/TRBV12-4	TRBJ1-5	TGTGCCAGCAGCGACAGGGACTTCGATCAGCCCCAGCATTTT	CASSDRDFDQPQHF
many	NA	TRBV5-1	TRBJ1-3	TGCGCCAGCAGGCCTACAGGGATGGATGGAAACACCATATATTTT	CASRPTGMDGNTIYF
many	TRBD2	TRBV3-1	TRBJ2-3	TGTGCCAGCAGCCAAGGTCGAGGCGGGAGAGTGACAGATACGCAGTATTTT	CASSQGRGGRVTDTQYF
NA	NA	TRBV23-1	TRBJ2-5	TGCGCCAGCAGTCAAATGGTTGTTGGCCCGAAAGAGACCCAGTACTTC	CASSQMVVGPKETQYF
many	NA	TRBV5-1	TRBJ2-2	TGCGCCAGCAGCCAGAATACGAACACCGGGGAGCTGTTTTTT	CASSQNTNTGELFF
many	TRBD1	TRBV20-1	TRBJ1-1	TGCAGTGCGGGGACAGGGACGACCCTCACTGAAGCTTTCTTT	CSAGTGTTLTEAFF
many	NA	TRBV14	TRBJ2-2	TGTGCCAGCAGCCAAGATCTATGGGCCGGGGAGCTGTTTTTT	CASSQDLWAGELFF
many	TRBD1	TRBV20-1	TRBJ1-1	TGCAGTGCTAGGAAGGACAGGGAGACTTTCTTT	CSARKDRETFF
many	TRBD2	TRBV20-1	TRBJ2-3	TGCAGTGCTCCCCCTACTAGCGGCTCTAGCACAGATACGCAGTATTTT	CSAPPTSGSSTDTQYF
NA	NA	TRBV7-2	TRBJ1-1	TGTGCCAGCAGCTTAGGTTGGAGAGCTTTCTTT	CASSLGWRAFF
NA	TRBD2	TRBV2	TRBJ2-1	TGTGCCAGCAGTGTTGGGCGGGAGGCCTCCTCGTGGAATGAGCAGTTCTTC	CASSVGREASSWNEQFF
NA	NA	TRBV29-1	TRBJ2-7	TGCAGCGTTGATGTGGAAAACGAGCAGTACTTC	CSVDVENEQYF
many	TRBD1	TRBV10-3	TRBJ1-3	TGTGCCATCAGTGACCGCCAGGGGGACACCATATATTTT	CAISDRQGDTIYF
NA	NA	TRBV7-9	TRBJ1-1	TGTGCCAGCAGCTTTGGGATGGGGACTGAAGCTTTCTTT	CASSFGMGTEAFF
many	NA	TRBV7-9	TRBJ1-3	TGTGCCAGCAGCTTATGGCTGGGAGCTGGAAACACCATATATTTT	CASSLWLGAGNTIYF
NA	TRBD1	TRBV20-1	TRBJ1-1	TGCAGTGCTACAGGCGCAGGGGGCACTGAAGCTTTCTTT	CSATGAGGTEAFF
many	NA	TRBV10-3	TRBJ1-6	TGTGCCATCAGCACCTCATCGCCCGGTTTTAGTTCACCCCTCCACTTT	CAISTSSPGFSSPLHF
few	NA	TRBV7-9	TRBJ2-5	TGTGCCAGCAGCTTACCCCGGGGACAAGAGACCCAGTACTTC	CASSLPRGQETQYF
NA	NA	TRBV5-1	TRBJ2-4	TGCGCCAGCAGCTTGGAGGGGTCCTTAGCCAAAAACATTCAGTACTTC	CASSLEGSLAKNIQYF
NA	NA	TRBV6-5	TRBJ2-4	TGTGCCAGCAGTTATGCGGTCGCACTTCCCAAAAACATTCAGTACTTC	CASSYAVALPKNIQYF
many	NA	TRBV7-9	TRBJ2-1	TGTGCCAGCAGCACCGGAGGGGGCTCGTTCTTC	CASSTGGGSFF
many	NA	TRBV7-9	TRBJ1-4	TGTGCCAGCAGCTTAGATCGCGTCGCAACTAATGAAAAACTGTTTTTT	CASSLDRVATNEKLFF
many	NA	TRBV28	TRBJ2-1	TGTGCCAGCAGCAATTCGTACTCCTACAATGAGCAGTTCTTC	CASSNSYSYNEQFF
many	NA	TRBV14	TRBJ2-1	TGTGCCAGCAGCCAACAGGGAGGAAGCTCCTACAATGAGCAGTTCTTC	CASSQQGGSSYNEQFF